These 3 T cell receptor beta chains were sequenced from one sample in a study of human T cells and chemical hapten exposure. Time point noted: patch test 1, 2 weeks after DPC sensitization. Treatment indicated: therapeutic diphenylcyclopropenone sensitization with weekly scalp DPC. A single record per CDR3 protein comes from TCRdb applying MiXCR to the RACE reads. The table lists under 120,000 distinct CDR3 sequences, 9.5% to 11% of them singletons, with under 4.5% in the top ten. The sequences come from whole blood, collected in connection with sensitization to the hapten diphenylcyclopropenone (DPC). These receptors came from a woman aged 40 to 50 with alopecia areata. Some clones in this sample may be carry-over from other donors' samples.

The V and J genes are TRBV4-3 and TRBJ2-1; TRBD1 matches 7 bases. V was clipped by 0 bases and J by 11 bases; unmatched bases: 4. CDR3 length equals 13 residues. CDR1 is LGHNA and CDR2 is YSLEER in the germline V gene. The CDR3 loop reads CASSQETRGQQFF. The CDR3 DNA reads TGCGCCAGCAGCCAAGAGACGAGGGGGCAGCAGTTCTTC.

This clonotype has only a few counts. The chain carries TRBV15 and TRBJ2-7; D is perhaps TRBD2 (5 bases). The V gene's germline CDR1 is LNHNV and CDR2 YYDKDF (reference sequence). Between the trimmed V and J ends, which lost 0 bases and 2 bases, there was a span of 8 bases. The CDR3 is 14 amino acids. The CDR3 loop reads CATSREGVAYEQYF. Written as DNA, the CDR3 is TGTGCCACCAGCAGAGAGGGAGTGGCCTACGAGCAGTACTTC.

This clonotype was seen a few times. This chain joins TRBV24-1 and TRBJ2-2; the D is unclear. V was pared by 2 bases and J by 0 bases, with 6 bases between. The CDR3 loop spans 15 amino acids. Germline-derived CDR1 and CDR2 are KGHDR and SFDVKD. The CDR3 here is CATSDSGANTGELFF. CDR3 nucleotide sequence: TGTGCCACCAGTGATTCGGGCGCGAACACCGGGGAGCTGTTTTTT.